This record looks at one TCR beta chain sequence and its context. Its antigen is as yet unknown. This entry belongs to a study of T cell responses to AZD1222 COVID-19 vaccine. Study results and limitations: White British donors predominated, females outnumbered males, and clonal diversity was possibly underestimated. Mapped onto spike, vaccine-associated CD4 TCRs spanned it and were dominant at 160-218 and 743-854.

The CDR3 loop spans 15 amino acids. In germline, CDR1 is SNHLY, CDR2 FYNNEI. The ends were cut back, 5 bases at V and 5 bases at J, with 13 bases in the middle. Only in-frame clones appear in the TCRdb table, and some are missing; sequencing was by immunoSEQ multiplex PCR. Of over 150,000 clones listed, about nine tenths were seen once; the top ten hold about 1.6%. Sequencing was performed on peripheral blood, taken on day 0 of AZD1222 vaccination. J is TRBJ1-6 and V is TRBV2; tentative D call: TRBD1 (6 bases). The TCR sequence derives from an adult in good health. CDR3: CASSPRTANNSPLHF. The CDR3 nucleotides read TGTGCCAGCAGTCCCCGGACAGCAAATAATTCACCCCTCCACTTT.